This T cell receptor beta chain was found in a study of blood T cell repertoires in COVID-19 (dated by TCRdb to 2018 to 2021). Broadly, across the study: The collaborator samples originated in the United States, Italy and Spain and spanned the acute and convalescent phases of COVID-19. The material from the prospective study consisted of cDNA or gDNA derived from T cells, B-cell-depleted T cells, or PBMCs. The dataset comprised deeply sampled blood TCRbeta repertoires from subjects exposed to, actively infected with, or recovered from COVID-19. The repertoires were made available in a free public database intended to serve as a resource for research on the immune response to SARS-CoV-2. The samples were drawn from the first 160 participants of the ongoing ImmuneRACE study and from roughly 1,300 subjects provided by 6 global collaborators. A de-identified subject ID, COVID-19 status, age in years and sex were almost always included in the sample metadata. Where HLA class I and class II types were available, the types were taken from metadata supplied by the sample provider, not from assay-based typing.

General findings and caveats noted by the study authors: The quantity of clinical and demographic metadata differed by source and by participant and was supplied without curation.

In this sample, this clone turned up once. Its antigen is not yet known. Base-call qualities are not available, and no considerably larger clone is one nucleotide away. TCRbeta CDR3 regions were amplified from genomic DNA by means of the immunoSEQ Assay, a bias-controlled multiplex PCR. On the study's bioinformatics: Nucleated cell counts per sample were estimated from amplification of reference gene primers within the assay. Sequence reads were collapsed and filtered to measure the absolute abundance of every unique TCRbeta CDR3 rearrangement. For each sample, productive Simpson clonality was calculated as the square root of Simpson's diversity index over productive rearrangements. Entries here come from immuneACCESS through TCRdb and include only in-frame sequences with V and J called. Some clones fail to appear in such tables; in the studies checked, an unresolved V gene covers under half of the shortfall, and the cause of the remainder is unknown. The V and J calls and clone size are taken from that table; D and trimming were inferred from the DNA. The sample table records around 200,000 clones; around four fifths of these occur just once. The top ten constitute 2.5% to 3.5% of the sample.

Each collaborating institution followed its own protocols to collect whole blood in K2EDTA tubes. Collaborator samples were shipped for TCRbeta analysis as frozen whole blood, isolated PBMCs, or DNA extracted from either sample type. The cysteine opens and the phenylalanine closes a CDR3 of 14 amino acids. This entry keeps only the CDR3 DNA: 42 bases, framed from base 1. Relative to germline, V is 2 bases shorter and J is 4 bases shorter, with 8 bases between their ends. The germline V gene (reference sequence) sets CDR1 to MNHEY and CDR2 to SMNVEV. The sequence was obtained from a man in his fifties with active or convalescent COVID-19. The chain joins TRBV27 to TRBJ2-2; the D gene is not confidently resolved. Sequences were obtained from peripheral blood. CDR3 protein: CASSLEARTGELFF. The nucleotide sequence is TGTGCCAGCAGTTTAGAAGCACGCACCGGGGAGCTGTTTTTT.